These 28 T cell receptor beta chains share one sample of origin, sequenced in a study of blood T cells in healthy people across ages. A J-beta primer mix and a sample-barcoded 5' primer were used in a second PCR of about 6 to 12 cycles. One entry per CDR3 protein results from TCRdb running MiXCR on the 5' RACE reads. Here the sample spans 1.5 million to 2 million distinct CDR3 sequences, around half being singletons. Sequenced material: blood. All receptors come from a woman between 40 and 55 years old in good health.

The CDR3 DNA reads as TGCAGTGCTAGTGTCAGGAACCAAGAGACCCAGTACTTC. It is translated as CSASVRNQETQYF. The chain couples TRBV20-1 to TRBJ2-5; D unclear. V was trimmed by 3 bases and J by 0 bases, leaving 8 bases between them. The CDR3 has 13 amino acids. CDR1 is DFQATT, CDR2 SNEGSKA, per germline (reference sequence).

J is TRBJ2-3 and V is TRBV4-2; D uncertain. CDR1 and CDR2 (germline): LGHNA, YNFKEQ. The V gene lost 1 base and the J gene lost 2 bases, with 19 bases spanning the gap. The CDR3 sequence is 18 residues long. The CDR3 bases are TGTGCCAGCAGCCAAGGAATAGTGGGCGCGGACGACACAGATACGCAGTATTTT. Its protein is CASSQGIVGADDTDTQYF.

The rearrangement joins TRBV28 to TRBJ2-3, with D maybe TRBD1 (6 bases). The CDR3 loop spans 13 amino acids. V lost 8 bases and J lost 3, with 12 bases in between. Germline lookup yields CDR1 MDHEN and CDR2 SYDVKM. Here the CDR3 reads CASRDIRTDTQYF. CDR3 in DNA: TGTGCCAGCCGGGACATCCGGACAGATACGCAGTATTTT.

This clonotype was counted a few times. The gene calls are TRBV6-2 or TRBV6-3 and TRBJ2-1, with TRBD2 identical over 16 bases. V lost 1 base, J lost 1 base, and 16 bases stayed unmatched. The V gene's germline CDR1 is MNHEY and CDR2 SVGEGT. This CDR3 contains 23 residues. As DNA, the CDR3 is TGTGCCAGCAGTTACTTCTGGCTCGGGACTAGCGGGGGGGCACAGATTTCCTACAATGAGCAGTTCTTC. It codes for CASSYFWLGTSGGAQISYNEQFF.

This clonotype was observed a single time. V and J are TRBV4-3 and TRBJ2-5; TRBD2 aligns across 9 bases. Germline assignment: CDR1 LGHNA and CDR2 YSLEER. After removal of 0 bases from V and 11 bases from J, the junction contained 13 bases not matched to a gene. This CDR3 comprises 16 residues. CDR3 sequence (DNA): TGCGCCAGCAGCCAAGATAATGGCGGGGGGGCGGGTGAGCAGTACTTC. Translation gives CASSQDNGGGAGEQYF.

The chain joins TRBV12-3 or TRBV12-4 to TRBJ2-3; no definite D call. Trimming took 2 bases from V and 6 from J, leaving 12 bases between them. There are 14 residues in the CDR3. CDR3 loop: CASSLSVASDTQYF. CDR3 in DNA: TGTGCCAGCAGTTTATCGGTGGCTTCTGATACGCAGTATTTT.

In this sample, this clonotype turned up a few times. CDR3 sequence reads: CASSQERASGGQETQYF. The CDR3 DNA reads TGCGCCAGCAGCCAAGAAAGGGCTAGCGGGGGCCAAGAGACCCAGTACTTC. The chain has TRBV4-3 and TRBJ2-5; 10 bases align to TRBD2. There are 17 residues in the CDR3. With V trimmed by 0 bases and J by 1 base, 5 bases remained unmatched. Germline assignment: CDR1 LGHNA and CDR2 YSLEER.

The sample holds a few counts of this clonotype. V usage is TRBV5-6 and J usage is TRBJ2-1, with 8 bases that match TRBD2. Germline assignment: CDR1 SGHDT and CDR2 YYEEEE. V gave up 8 bases and J gave up 10 bases; unmatched junction bases: 11. This CDR3 has 13 residues. The DNA for the CDR3 is TGTGCCAGTCGCGCCGGGGGGGGTGAGGAGCAGTTCTTC. It is translated as CASRAGGGEEQFF. The full variable domain, its missing parts supplied by reference TRBV5-6 and TRBJ2-1, is DAGVTQSPTHLIKTRGQQVTLRCSPKSGHDTVSWYQQALGQGPQFIFQYYEEEERQRGNFPDRFSGHQFPNYSSELNVNALLLGDSALYLCASRAGGGEEQFFGPGTRLTVL.

This clonotype was detected a few times. This chain connects TRBV20-1 to TRBJ2-5; 12 nucleotides align to TRBD2. The CDR3 spans 17 residues. CDR1 DFQATT and CDR2 SNEGSKA come from the germline V gene (reference sequence). The J segment lost 1 base and the V segment lost 0 bases, leaving 6 bases of the junction unmatched. CDR3 in amino acids: CSARDKRLAGAQETQYF. The CDR3 bases are TGCAGTGCTAGAGATAAACGACTAGCGGGGGCCCAAGAGACCCAGTACTTC.

This sequence joins TRBV20-1 and TRBJ2-1; TRBD2 aligns across 7 bases. The CDR3 has 15 residues. The germline gives CDR1 DFQATT, CDR2 SNEGSKA (reference sequence). The ends lost 5 bases at V and 0 bases at J; junction bases unmatched: 7. The CDR3 bases are TGCAGTGCTTCTGGCGGGGGTAGCTCCTACAATGAGCAGTTCTTC. Protein sequence: CSASGGGSSYNEQFF.

The rearrangement joins TRBV6-2 or TRBV6-3 to TRBJ1-4; TRBD1 agrees at 7 bases. Germline CDR1 is MNHEY and CDR2 is SVGEGT. The CDR3 runs to 15 residues. The junction had 12 bases not matched to a gene; V was cut back by 7 bases and J by 7 bases. CDR3 amino acids: CASTRRGPTLEKLFF. The CDR3 DNA follows: TGTGCCAGCACCCGAAGGGGGCCGACCCTTGAAAAACTGTTTTTT.

In this sample, this clonotype turned up a few times. The chain uses TRBV7-3 and TRBJ2-1; D uncertain. There are 17 residues in the CDR3. The germline V gene has CDR1 SGHTA and CDR2 FQGTGA. Trimming took 1 base from V and 7 from J, leaving 20 bases between them. This chain's CDR3 is CASSLRAPHTPSNEQFF. The CDR3 DNA reads TGTGCCAGCAGCTTAAGGGCCCCCCATACACCGTCAAATGAGCAGTTCTTC.

This rearrangement joins TRBV3-1 to TRBJ1-1; unclear D gene. This CDR3 has 17 residues. Germline CDR1 is LGHDT and CDR2 is YNNKEL (reference sequence). The V end was cut by 4 bases, the J end by 1 base, with 19 bases between. The CDR3 is CASSLPTAGPGNTEAFF. The CDR3 coding sequence is TGTGCCAGCAGCCTACCGACGGCCGGCCCGGGGAACACTGAAGCTTTCTTT.

This clonotype showed up just a few times. The chain links TRBV14 to TRBJ2-3; D call uncertain. This CDR3 is built from 16 residues. CDR1 and CDR2 (germline): SGHDN, FVKESK. Between the trimmed V and J ends, which lost 2 bases and 0 bases, there was a span of 12 bases. The CDR3 sequence is CASSQSRTASTDTQYF. The CDR3 nucleotides are TGTGCCAGCAGCCAATCACGGACGGCTAGCACAGATACGCAGTATTTT. Combining the CDR3 with reference TRBV14 and TRBJ2-3 gives the whole variable domain EAGVTQFPSHSVIEKGQTVTLRCDPISGHDNLYWYRRVMGKEIKFLLHFVKESKQDESGMPNNRFLAERTGGTYSTLKVQPAELEDSGVYFCASSQSRTASTDTQYFGPGTRLTVL.

Only a few counts were recorded for this clonotype. This chain uses TRBV27 with TRBJ1-2; D might be TRBD1 (5 bases). The CDR3 is 17 residues long. Looked up from germline, CDR1 is MNHEY and CDR2 is SMNVEV (reference sequence). Deletions cut 1 base from V and 0 bases from J, with 15 bases between. CDR3 nucleotides: TGTGCCAGCAGTTTATTAGGGGCGGGCCCTACTAACTATGGCTACACCTTC. It yields the protein CASSLLGAGPTNYGYTF.

This chain uses TRBV5-1 with TRBJ1-1; no clear D. V was clipped by 4 bases and J by 1 base, with 14 bases between them. The V gene's germline CDR1 is SGHRS and CDR2 YFSETQ. This CDR3 region has 15 residues. CDR3 nucleotide sequence: TGCGCCAGCAGCCCCCGCGAAGGGCCGAACACTGAAGCTTTCTTT. Amino acids: CASSPREGPNTEAFF.

The chain is built from TRBV6-1 and TRBJ2-1; 8 positions agree with TRBD2. The CDR3 is made up of 16 amino acids. CDR1 is MNHNS and CDR2 is SASEGT in the germline V gene. Unmatched junction bases numbered 5, after V lost 0 bases and J lost 4 bases. The CDR3, as DNA: TGTGCCAGCAGTGAAGCGGCCGGACTAGCATACAATGAGCAGTTCTTC. Translating it yields CASSEAAGLAYNEQFF.

V is TRBV18 and J is TRBJ2-4, with unresolved D. The J call may be in error: the DNA end matches TRBJ2-5 better. Germline CDR1 reads KGHSH; CDR2 reads LQKENI. This CDR3 region has 15 residues. The CDR3 nucleotides read TGTGCCAGCTCACCACTGGGCAGCGTAGGAGAGACCCAGTACTTC. Translated: CASSPLGSVGETQYF.

The chain links TRBV28 to TRBJ2-5; TRBD2 is a possible D gene (6 bases). This CDR3 is built from 16 residues. CDR1 and CDR2 (germline): MDHEN, SYDVKM. V lost 6 bases and J lost 1, with 18 bases in between. The chain's CDR3 is CASSPRLRGSQETQYF. The CDR3 bases are TGTGCCAGCAGCCCTCGATTGCGGGGCTCCCAAGAGACCCAGTACTTC.

In its sample, this clonotype was seen a few times. The chain recombines TRBV10-3 with TRBJ1-5, with D possibly matching TRBD1 (6 bases). Germline-derived CDR1 and CDR2 are ENHRY and SYGVKD. The CDR3 contains 12 residues. With 9 bases removed from V and 4 bases from J, the gap between germline ends came to 10 bases. The CDR3 DNA reads as TGTGCCATTGGACAGACTAATCAGCCCCAGCATTTT. This gives the protein CAIGQTNQPQHF.

There are a few counts of this clonotype. V is TRBV7-9 and J is TRBJ2-5, with 7 bases aligning to TRBD1. V trimming: 5 bases; J trimming: 5 bases; junction bases outside the gene matches: 11. The CDR3 runs 15 residues. Germline CDR1 SEHNR, CDR2 FQNEAQ (reference sequence). The CDR3 reads CASSPPGTVAETQYF. Here the CDR3 DNA reads TGTGCCAGCAGCCCTCCGGGGACAGTCGCCGAGACCCAGTACTTC. Full variable domain (rest looked up from reference TRBV7-9 and TRBJ2-5): DTGVSQNPRHKITKRGQNVTFRCDPISEHNRLYWYRQTLGQGPEFLTYFQNEAQLEKSRLLSDRFSAERPKGSFSTLEIQRTEQGDSAMYLCASSPPGTVAETQYFGPGTRLLVL.

V is TRBV18 and J is TRBJ1-4; 9 bases line up with TRBD1. Germline trimming cut 3 bases from V and 2 bases from J; bases unmatched to any gene: 7. The length of the CDR3 is 17 residues. Germline V gives CDR1 KGHSH, CDR2 LQKENI. Written as DNA, the CDR3 is TGTGCCAGCTCACCCATCGGACAGGGGAGTACTAATGAAAAACTGTTTTTT. It yields the protein CASSPIGQGSTNEKLFF. Combining the CDR3 with reference TRBV18 and TRBJ1-4 gives the whole variable domain NAGVMQNPRHLVRRRGQEARLRCSPMKGHSHVYWYRQLPEEGLKFMVYLQKENIIDESGMPKERFSAEFPKEGPSILRIQQVVRGDSAAYFCASSPIGQGSTNEKLFFGSGTQLSVL.

The table lists this clonotype with a few counts. The J gene is TRBJ2-3, the V gene TRBV10-3; the D is unclear. V was cut by 0 bases and J by 8 bases, with 12 bases left in between. This CDR3 comprises 14 residues. Per germline, CDR1 ENHRY and CDR2 SYGVKD. As DNA, the CDR3 is TGTGCCATCAGTGAGTCCGAATTGGGGTTTACGCAGTATTTT. Translated: CAISESELGFTQYF.

At least ten counts were recorded for this clonotype. This sequence joins TRBV3-1 and TRBJ2-7; TRBD2 matches 14 bases. Germline trimming cut 4 bases from V and 3 bases from J; bases unmatched to any gene: 2. The germline V gene encodes CDR1 LGHDT and CDR2 YNNKEL (reference sequence). The CDR3 runs to 15 residues. The CDR3 DNA reads TGTGCCAGCAGCCGGGGACTAGCGGGAGTCTACGAGCAGTACTTC. As protein: CASSRGLAGVYEQYF.

V gene TRBV6-2 or TRBV6-3 combines with J gene TRBJ2-3, with 11 bases that match TRBD2. This CDR3 contains 15 residues. The junction had 5 bases not matched to a gene; V was cut back by 7 bases and J by 2 bases. Germline CDR1 and CDR2: MNHEY and SVGEGT. This chain's CDR3 is CASTILAGDTDTQYF. The CDR3, as DNA: TGTGCCAGCACCATACTAGCGGGGGACACAGATACGCAGTATTTT.

This rearrangement joins TRBV20-1 to TRBJ2-3; 10 nucleotides align to TRBD2. The CDR3 covers 15 residues. The ends lost 6 bases at V and 2 bases at J; junction bases unmatched: 8. Germline assignment: CDR1 DFQATT and CDR2 SNEGSKA (reference sequence). The CDR3: CSARTGTSDTDTQYF. The CDR3 coding sequence is TGCAGTGCGAGAACCGGGACTAGCGACACAGATACGCAGTATTTT.

V is TRBV12-3 or TRBV12-4 and J is TRBJ2-1; 10 bases agree with TRBD2. J lost 8 bases, V lost 3 bases, and 7 bases had no gene match. The CDR3 length is 15 residues. The CDR3 bases are TGTGCCAGCAGTTTCAAAACTAGCGGGGTCGATGAGCAGTTCTTC. Its translation is CASSFKTSGVDEQFF.

This clonotype was picked up one time. This chain connects TRBV6-5 to TRBJ1-2; D possibly corresponds to TRBD1 (6 bases). The length of the CDR3 is 16 residues. Germline CDR1 is MNHEY and CDR2 is SVGAGI. V was cut by 0 bases and J by 8 bases, with 19 bases left in between. The CDR3 protein is CASSYSRPGGLDGYTF. The CDR3 DNA reads TGTGCCAGCAGTTACTCGAGACCCGGGGGCTTGGACGGCTACACCTTC.